This T cell receptor beta chain was retrieved from a study of blood T cells in healthy people across ages. Study at large: Through template switching, about one barcoded beta molecule was captured per two T cells, as measured in model experiments.

This clonotype has only a few counts. Antigen: not known. Peripheral blood was drawn, ten milliliters per donor. Then a second PCR, running roughly 7 to 11 cycles, was carried out with a sample-barcoded 5' primer and a J-beta primer mix. All cDNA molecules were each tagged by a template-switch adaptor with 12 random nucleotides. TCRdb reanalysed the 5' RACE reads using MiXCR and keeps one entry per CDR3 protein. The sample contains approximately 1.5 million distinct CDR3 sequences, roughly 32% of which appear only once. Looked up from germline, CDR1 is MNHNY and CDR2 is SVGAGI (reference sequence). The CDR3 is made up of 15 amino acids. Trimming took 6 bases from V and 2 from J, leaving 16 bases between them. General study points: Underestimates were what the diversity estimates from one million T cells were considered to be.

V is TRBV6-6 and J is TRBJ2-5; D is perhaps TRBD1 or TRBD2 (5 bases each). The sequenced sample consisted of blood. This receptor was identified in a woman aged 25 to 45 in good health. The CDR3 sequence is CASRSRDANQETQYF. CDR3 nucleotide sequence: TGTGCCAGCAGGAGCCGGGACGCCAATCAAGAGACCCAGTACTTC.